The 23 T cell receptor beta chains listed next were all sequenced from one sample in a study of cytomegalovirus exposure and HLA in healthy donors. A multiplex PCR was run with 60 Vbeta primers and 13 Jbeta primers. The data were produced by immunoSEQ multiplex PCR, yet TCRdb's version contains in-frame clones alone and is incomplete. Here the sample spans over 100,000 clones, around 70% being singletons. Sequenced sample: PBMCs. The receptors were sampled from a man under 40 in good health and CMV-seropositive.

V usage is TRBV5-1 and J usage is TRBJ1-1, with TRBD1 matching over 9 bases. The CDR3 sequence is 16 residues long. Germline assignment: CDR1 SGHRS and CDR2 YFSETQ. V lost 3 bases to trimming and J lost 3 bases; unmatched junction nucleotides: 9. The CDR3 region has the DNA TGCGCCAGCAGCTCTTCCGGGACAGGGTTCGACACTGAAGCTTTCTTT. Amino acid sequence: CASSSSGTGFDTEAFF.

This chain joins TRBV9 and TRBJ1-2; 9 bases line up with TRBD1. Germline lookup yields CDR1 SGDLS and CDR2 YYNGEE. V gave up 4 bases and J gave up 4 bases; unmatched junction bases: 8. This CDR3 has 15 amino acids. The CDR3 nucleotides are TGTGCCAGCAGCCCCACAGGGGGCGCGGGCTATGGCTACACCTTC. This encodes CASSPTGGAGYGYTF. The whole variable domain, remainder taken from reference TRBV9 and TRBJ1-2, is DSGVTQTPKHLITATGQRVTLRCSPRSGDLSVYWYQQSLDQGLQFLIQYYNGEERAKGNILERFSAQQFPDLHSELNLSSLELGDSALYFCASSPTGGAGYGYTFGSGTRLTVV.

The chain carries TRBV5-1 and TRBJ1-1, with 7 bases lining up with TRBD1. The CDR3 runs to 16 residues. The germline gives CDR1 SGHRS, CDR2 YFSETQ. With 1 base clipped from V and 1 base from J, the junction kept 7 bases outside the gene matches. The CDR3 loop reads CASSLSGRGANTEAFF. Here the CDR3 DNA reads TGCGCCAGCAGCTTGAGTGGCAGGGGGGCGAACACTGAAGCTTTCTTT.

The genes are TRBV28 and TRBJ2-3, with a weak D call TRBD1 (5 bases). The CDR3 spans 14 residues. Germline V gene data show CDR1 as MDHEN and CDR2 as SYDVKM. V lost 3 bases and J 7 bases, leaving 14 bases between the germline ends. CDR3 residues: CASSFKGIRNTQYF. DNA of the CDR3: TGTGCCAGCAGTTTTAAGGGGATCAGGAATACGCAGTATTTT.

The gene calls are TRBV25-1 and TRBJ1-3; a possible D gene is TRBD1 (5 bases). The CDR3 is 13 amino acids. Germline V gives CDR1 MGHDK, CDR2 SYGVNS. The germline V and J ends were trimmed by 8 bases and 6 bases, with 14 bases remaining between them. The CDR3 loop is CASPDGGENTIYF. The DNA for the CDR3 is TGTGCCAGCCCTGATGGAGGGGAAAACACCATATATTTT.

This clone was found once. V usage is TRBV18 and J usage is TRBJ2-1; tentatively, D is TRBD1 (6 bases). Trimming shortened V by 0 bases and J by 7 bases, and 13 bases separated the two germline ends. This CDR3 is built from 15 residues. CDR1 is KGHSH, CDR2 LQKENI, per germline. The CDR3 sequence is CASSPPVSRGNEQFF. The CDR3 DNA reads TGTGCCAGCTCACCACCGGTTTCTAGGGGGAATGAGCAGTTCTTC.

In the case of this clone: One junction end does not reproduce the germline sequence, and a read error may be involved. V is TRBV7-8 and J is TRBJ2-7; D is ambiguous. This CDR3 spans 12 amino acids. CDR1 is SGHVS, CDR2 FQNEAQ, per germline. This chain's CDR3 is CSSSLESYEQYF. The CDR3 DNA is TGTTCCAGCAGCTTAGAGAGCTACGAGCAGTACTTC.

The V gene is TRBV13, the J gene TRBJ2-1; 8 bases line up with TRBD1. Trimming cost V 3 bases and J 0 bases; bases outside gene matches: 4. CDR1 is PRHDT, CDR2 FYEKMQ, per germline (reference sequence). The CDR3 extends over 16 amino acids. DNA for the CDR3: TGTGCCAGCAGCTTGGGGGACAGGTTCTCCTACAATGAGCAGTTCTTC. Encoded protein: CASSLGDRFSYNEQFF.

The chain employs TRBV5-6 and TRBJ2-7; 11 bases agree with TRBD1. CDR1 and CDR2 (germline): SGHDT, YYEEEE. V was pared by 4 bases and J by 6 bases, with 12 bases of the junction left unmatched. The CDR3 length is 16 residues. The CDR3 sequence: CASSAGQGALQSEQYF. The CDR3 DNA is TGTGCCAGCAGCGCCGGACAGGGGGCGCTTCAGTCCGAGCAGTACTTC.

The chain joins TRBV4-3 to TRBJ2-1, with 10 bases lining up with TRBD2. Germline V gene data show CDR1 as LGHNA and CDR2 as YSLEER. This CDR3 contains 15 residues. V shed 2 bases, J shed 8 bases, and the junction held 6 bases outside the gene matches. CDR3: CASSQQAGGSDEQFF. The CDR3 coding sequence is TGCGCCAGCAGCCAACAAGCGGGGGGGTCGGATGAGCAGTTCTTC.

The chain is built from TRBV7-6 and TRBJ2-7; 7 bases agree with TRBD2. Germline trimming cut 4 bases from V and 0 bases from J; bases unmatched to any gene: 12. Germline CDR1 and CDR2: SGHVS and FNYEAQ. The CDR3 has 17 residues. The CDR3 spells CASSSIPGRGSSYEQYF. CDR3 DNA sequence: TGTGCCAGCAGCTCCATCCCCGGGCGGGGGAGCTCCTACGAGCAGTACTTC.

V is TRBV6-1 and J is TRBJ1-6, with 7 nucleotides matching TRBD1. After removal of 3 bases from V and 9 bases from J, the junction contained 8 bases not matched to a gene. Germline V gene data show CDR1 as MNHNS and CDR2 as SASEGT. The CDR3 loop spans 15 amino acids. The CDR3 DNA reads TGTGCCAGCAGTGATTCGAGACAGGGCACTTCACCCCTCCACTTT. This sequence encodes CASSDSRQGTSPLHF.

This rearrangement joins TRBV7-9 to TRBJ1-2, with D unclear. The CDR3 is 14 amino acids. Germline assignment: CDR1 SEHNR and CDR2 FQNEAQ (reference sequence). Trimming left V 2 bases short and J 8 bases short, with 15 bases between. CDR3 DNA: TGTGCCAGCAGCTTAACGGGGATTAGTAGGGGCTACACCTTC. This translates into CASSLTGISRGYTF.

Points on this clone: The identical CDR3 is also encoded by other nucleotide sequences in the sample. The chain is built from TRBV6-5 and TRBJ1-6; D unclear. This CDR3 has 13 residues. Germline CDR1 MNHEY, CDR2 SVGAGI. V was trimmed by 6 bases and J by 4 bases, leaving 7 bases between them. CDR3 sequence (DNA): TGTGCCAGCAGGGGCTCTTATAATTCACCCCTCCACTTT. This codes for CASRGSYNSPLHF.

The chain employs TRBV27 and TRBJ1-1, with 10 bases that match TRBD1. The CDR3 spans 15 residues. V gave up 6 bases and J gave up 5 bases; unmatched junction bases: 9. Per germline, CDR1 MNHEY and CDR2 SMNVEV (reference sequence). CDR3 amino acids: CASRLGTGAATEAFF. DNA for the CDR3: TGTGCCAGCAGATTAGGGACAGGGGCCGCGACTGAAGCTTTCTTT.

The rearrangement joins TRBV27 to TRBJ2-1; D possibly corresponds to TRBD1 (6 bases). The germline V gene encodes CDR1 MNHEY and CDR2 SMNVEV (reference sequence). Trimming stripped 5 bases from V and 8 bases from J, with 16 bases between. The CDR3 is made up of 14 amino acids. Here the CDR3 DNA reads TGTGCCAGCAGTCCTCTGGCAGGGGTGGATGAGCAGTTCTTC. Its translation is CASSPLAGVDEQFF.

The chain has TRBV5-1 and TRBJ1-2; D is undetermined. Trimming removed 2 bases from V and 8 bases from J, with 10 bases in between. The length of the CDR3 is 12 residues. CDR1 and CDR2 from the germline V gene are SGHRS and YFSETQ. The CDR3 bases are TGCGCCAGCAGCTTCGAAAGCCGCGGCTACACCTTC. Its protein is CASSFESRGYTF.

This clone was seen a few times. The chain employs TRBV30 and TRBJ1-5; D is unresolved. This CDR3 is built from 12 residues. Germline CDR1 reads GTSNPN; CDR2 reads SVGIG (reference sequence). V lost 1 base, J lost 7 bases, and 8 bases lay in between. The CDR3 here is CAWSAPPQPQHF. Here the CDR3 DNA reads TGTGCCTGGAGTGCCCCCCCACAGCCCCAGCATTTT.

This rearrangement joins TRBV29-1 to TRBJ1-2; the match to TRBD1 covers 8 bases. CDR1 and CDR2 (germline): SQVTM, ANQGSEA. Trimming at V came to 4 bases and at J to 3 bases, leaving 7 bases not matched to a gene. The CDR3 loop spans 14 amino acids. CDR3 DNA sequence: TGCAGCGTTGGAATCCCAGGGGGCGACTATGGCTACACCTTC. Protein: CSVGIPGGDYGYTF.

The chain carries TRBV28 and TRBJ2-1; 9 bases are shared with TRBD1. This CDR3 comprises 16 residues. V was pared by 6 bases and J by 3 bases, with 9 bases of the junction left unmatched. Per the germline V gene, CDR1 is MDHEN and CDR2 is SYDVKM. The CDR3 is CASSPWGQGLYNEQFF. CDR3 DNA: TGTGCCAGCAGCCCATGGGGACAGGGTCTCTACAATGAGCAGTTCTTC. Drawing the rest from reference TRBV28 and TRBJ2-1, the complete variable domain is DVKVTQSSRYLVKRTGEKVFLECVQDMDHENMFWYRQDPGLGLRLIYFSYDVKMKEKGDIPEGYSVSREKKERFSLILESASTNQTSMYLCASSPWGQGLYNEQFFGPGTRLTVL.

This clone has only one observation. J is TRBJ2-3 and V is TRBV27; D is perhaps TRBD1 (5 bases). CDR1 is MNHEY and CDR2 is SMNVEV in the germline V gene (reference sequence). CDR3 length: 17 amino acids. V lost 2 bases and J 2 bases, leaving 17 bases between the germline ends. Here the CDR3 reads CASSLIRVTPYTDTQYF. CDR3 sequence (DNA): TGTGCCAGCAGTTTAATCAGGGTGACACCCTACACAGATACGCAGTATTTT.

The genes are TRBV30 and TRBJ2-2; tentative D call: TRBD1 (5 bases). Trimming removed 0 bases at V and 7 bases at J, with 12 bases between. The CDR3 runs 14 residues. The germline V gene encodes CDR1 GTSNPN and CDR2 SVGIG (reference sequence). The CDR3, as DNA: TGTGCCTGGAGTGTGATAGGGGCTAGCGGGGAGCTGTTTTTT. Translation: CAWSVIGASGELFF.

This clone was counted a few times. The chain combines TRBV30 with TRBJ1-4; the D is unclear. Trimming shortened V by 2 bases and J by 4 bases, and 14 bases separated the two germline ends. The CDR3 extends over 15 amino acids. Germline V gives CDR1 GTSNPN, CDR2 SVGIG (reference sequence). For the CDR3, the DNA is TGTGCCTGGAGTAAGACCCGGCGGGTTAATGAAAAACTGTTTTTT. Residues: CAWSKTRRVNEKLFF.